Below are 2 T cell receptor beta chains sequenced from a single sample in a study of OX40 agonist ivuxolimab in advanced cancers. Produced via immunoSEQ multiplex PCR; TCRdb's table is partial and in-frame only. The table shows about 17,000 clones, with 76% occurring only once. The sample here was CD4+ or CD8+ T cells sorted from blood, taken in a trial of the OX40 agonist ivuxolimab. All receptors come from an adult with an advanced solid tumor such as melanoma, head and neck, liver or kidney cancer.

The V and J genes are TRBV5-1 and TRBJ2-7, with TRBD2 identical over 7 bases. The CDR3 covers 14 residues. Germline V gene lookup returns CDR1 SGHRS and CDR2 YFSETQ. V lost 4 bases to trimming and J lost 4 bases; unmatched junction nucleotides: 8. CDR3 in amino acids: CASSLRREGYEQYF. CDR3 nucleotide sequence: TGCGCCAGCAGCCTTCGAAGGGAGGGTTACGAGCAGTACTTC.

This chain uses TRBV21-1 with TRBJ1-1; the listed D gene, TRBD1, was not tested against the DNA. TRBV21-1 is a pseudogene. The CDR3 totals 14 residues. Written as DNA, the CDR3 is TGTGCCAGCCCCAAAGGGGGCCCGACGACTGAAGCTTTCTTT. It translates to CASPKGGPTTEAFF.